These 20 T cell receptor beta chains were sequenced from one sample in a study of blood T cell repertoires in COVID-19. The protocol was immunoSEQ multiplex PCR, while the TCRdb copy is restricted to in-frame clones and leaves out a portion. This table holds about 50,000 clones, 81% found once. Sequenced material: peripheral blood. The receptor source for this set is a woman older than 75 with COVID-19, enrolled during active disease.

The J gene is TRBJ2-2, the V gene TRBV2; D might be TRBD2 (6 bases). The V end was cut by 10 bases, the J end by 6 bases, with 18 bases between. Per the germline V gene, CDR1 is SNHLY and CDR2 is FYNNEI. There are 14 residues in the CDR3. The CDR3 loop reads CAMGLAWVAGELFF. The CDR3 coding sequence is TGTGCCATGGGGCTAGCGTGGGTTGCCGGGGAGCTGTTTTTT. The full variable domain, its missing parts supplied by reference TRBV2 and TRBJ2-2, is EPEVTQTPSHQVTQMGQEVILRCVPISNHLYFYWYRQILGQKVEFLVSFYNNEISEKSEIFDDQFSVERPDGSNFTLKIRSTKLEDSAMYFCAMGLAWVAGELFFGEGSRLTVL.

Only one count was recorded for this clone. The rearrangement joins TRBV7-2 to TRBJ2-1; 11 nucleotides agree with TRBD2. CDR1 is SGHTA, CDR2 FQGNSA, per germline. The CDR3 is made up of 15 amino acids. Germline trimming cut 1 base from V and 7 bases from J; bases unmatched to any gene: 3. CDR3 bases: TGTGCCAGCAGCTTAGTAGCGGGAGGGCCAAATGAGCAGTTCTTC. Encoded protein: CASSLVAGGPNEQFF.

V is TRBV16 and J is TRBJ1-2; the match to TRBD1 covers 10 bases. V gave up 4 bases and J gave up 5 bases; unmatched junction bases: 10. The germline V gene has CDR1 KGHSY and CDR2 FQNENV. The CDR3 spans 16 residues. The CDR3 nucleotides read TGTGCCAGCAGCCGCACCGCCGGGACAGGGGATTATGGCTACACCTTC. Amino acid sequence: CASSRTAGTGDYGYTF.

The chain recombines TRBV19 with TRBJ1-2, with 8 bases lining up with TRBD1. The germline CDR1 and CDR2 sequences are LNHDA and SQIVND (reference sequence). The CDR3 sequence is 14 residues long. Germline trimming cut 7 bases from V and 5 bases from J; bases unmatched to any gene: 9. The CDR3 sequence is CASTRGQGGYGYTF. CDR3 DNA: TGTGCCAGTACTCGAGGACAGGGAGGTTATGGCTACACCTTC.

This clone was recorded once. The chain uses TRBV29-1 and TRBJ1-4; 9 bases map to TRBD1. Unmatched junction bases numbered 6, after V lost 6 bases and J lost 4 bases. Per germline, CDR1 SQVTM and CDR2 ANQGSEA. The CDR3 contains 14 residues. The CDR3 nucleotides are TGCAGCGTAGGAGCGACAGGGGGTAATGAAAAACTGTTTTTT. It is translated as CSVGATGGNEKLFF.

The chain links TRBV5-1 to TRBJ2-7; 15 bases line up with TRBD2. The CDR3 runs 16 residues. The germline gives CDR1 SGHRS, CDR2 YFSETQ. V lost 5 bases, J lost 10 bases, and 13 bases stayed unmatched. The CDR3 nucleotides are TGCGCCAGCAGGGTTGGACTAGCGGGAGGGTCTACGGTACAGTACTTC. Translating it yields CASRVGLAGGSTVQYF.

The rearrangement uses TRBV10-1 and TRBJ2-3; 8 nucleotides match TRBD1. The germline V gene has CDR1 WNHNN and CDR2 SYGVQD (reference sequence). V was pared by 8 bases and J by 8 bases, with 21 bases of the junction left unmatched. CDR3 length: 17 amino acids. CDR3 amino acids: CASYGRQGLFYFGTQYF. The CDR3 nucleotides read TGCGCCAGCTACGGTAGACAGGGGTTATTTTATTTCGGTACGCAGTATTTT.

The chain links TRBV2 to TRBJ2-5; D ambiguous. CDR3 length: 13 residues. The germline V gene has CDR1 SNHLY and CDR2 FYNNEI. V lost 4 bases, J lost 3 bases, and 9 bases lay in between. This CDR3 reads CASSGQVKETQYF. The CDR3 DNA reads as TGTGCCAGCAGTGGGCAGGTGAAAGAGACCCAGTACTTC. The entire variable domain, with the rest obtained from reference TRBV2 and TRBJ2-5, is as follows: EPEVTQTPSHQVTQMGQEVILRCVPISNHLYFYWYRQILGQKVEFLVSFYNNEISEKSEIFDDQFSVERPDGSNFTLKIRSTKLEDSAMYFCASSGQVKETQYFGPGTRLLVL.

J is TRBJ2-1 and V is TRBV4-1; tentatively, D is TRBD1 (6 bases). Trimming removed 4 bases at V and 9 bases at J, with 19 bases between. The CDR3 is 15 residues long. CDR1 is MGHRA, CDR2 YSYEKL, per germline. The chain's CDR3 is CASSPVPEQGSEQFF. CDR3 coding DNA: TGCGCCAGCAGCCCAGTGCCAGAACAGGGTAGTGAGCAGTTCTTC.

This chain joins TRBV27 and TRBJ2-7; 10 positions match TRBD2. Trimming took 2 bases from V and 2 from J; bases not matched to a gene: 3. CDR3 length: 15 amino acids. The germline V gene encodes CDR1 MNHEY and CDR2 SMNVEV (reference sequence). CDR3 amino acids: CASSLRLAGAYEQYF. As DNA, the CDR3 is TGTGCCAGCAGTTTAAGGCTAGCGGGAGCCTACGAGCAGTACTTC.

V is TRBV3-1 (or the pseudogene TRBV3-2) and J is TRBJ1-2; 9 bases fit TRBD1. J lost 5 bases, V lost 1 base, and 8 bases had no gene match. There are 16 residues in the CDR3. Germline CDR1 reads LGHDT; CDR2 reads YNNKEL (reference sequence). The CDR3 here is CASSQGGTGRLYGYTF. For the CDR3, the DNA is TGTGCCAGCAGCCAAGGCGGGACAGGGCGATTATATGGCTACACCTTC.

In its sample, this clone was seen once. The chain links TRBV5-6 to TRBJ2-5; D unresolved. This CDR3 spans 15 amino acids. Germline V gene sequence: CDR1 SGHDT, CDR2 YYEEEE. V lost 1 base, J lost 5 bases, and 15 bases lay in between. CDR3: CASSLLGGKWETQYF. The CDR3 DNA sequence: TGTGCCAGCAGCTTGTTAGGCGGAAAGTGGGAGACCCAGTACTTC.

The chain combines TRBV6-7 with TRBJ2-2; 7 nucleotides match TRBD2. TRBV6-7 is placed among ORFs of uncertain function. V was pared by 0 bases and J by 1 base, with 5 bases of the junction left unmatched. The CDR3 contains 17 residues. The DNA of the CDR3 is TGTGCCAGCAGTTACTCCCCCCGGGGGGTGAACACCGGGGAGCTGTTTTTT. It encodes CASSYSPRGVNTGELFF.

This chain links TRBV6-5 with TRBJ1-6; D is ambiguous. CDR3 length equals 15 residues. V was clipped by 0 bases and J by 6 bases, with 9 bases between them. Germline values: CDR1 MNHEY, CDR2 SVGAGI. The CDR3 nucleotides are TGTGCCAGCAGTTACTCGGGCAAGAGTAATTCACCCCTCCACTTT. Translating gives CASSYSGKSNSPLHF.

The rearrangement joins TRBV4-2 to TRBJ2-3; 9 nucleotides line up with TRBD2. The CDR3 spans 17 residues. V trimming: 0 bases; J trimming: 1 base; junction bases outside the gene matches: 5. The germline V gene has CDR1 LGHNA and CDR2 YNFKEQ. The CDR3 nucleotides read TGTGCCAGCAGCCAAGATCGGCGGGAGGGAGGCACAGATACGCAGTATTTT. It specifies CASSQDRREGGTDTQYF.

V and J are TRBV5-1 and TRBJ2-7; perhaps TRBD1 as D (6 bases). V was cut by 4 bases and J by 1 base, with 18 bases left in between. The CDR3 is 16 amino acids. Germline V gives CDR1 SGHRS, CDR2 YFSETQ. CDR3 coding DNA: TGCGCCAGCAGCCGAGAAAAAACCGGGACATCCTACGAGCAGTACTTC. It yields the protein CASSREKTGTSYEQYF.

This clone occurred once. The rearrangement joins TRBV30 to TRBJ2-7; 7 positions agree with TRBD2. Germline V CDR1 and CDR2: GTSNPN, SVGIG (reference sequence). This CDR3 is 13 amino acids long. The J segment lost 1 base and the V segment lost 2 bases, leaving 2 bases of the junction unmatched. The CDR3 spells CAWSTGGSYEQYF. CDR3 DNA sequence: TGTGCCTGGAGTACGGGGGGATCCTACGAGCAGTACTTC.

CDR3 sequence reads: CSASDRGYEQYF. CDR3 DNA: TGCAGTGCTAGTGACAGGGGCTACGAGCAGTACTTC. The V call is TRBV20-1, the J call TRBJ2-7; 8 nucleotides agree with TRBD1. CDR1 DFQATT and CDR2 SNEGSKA come from the germline V gene (reference sequence). CDR3 length equals 12 residues. With 3 bases clipped from V and 3 bases from J, the junction kept 1 base outside the gene matches.

The rearrangement joins TRBV21-1 to TRBJ1-1; the table calls TRBD1, which could not be checked here. TRBV21-1 is classified as a pseudogene. CDR3 length equals 14 residues. Written as DNA, the CDR3 is TGTGCCAGCAGCACCGACAGGGTAAACACTGAAGCTTTCTTT. It specifies CASSTDRVNTEAFF.

The V call is TRBV7-3, the J call TRBJ2-3, with 7 bases that match TRBD2. Germline CDR1 reads SGHTA; CDR2 reads FQGTGA. The CDR3 is 14 residues long. V lost 7 bases to trimming and J lost 2 bases; unmatched junction nucleotides: 6. CDR3 nucleotide sequence: TGTGCCAGCACCCGGGGAGGGCCCACAGATACGCAGTATTTT. This gives the protein CASTRGGPTDTQYF.